The clone carrying this T cell receptor beta chain was observed once. What it binds is unknown. The V and J ends lost 3 bases and 1 base, in that order; junction bases with no gene match: 7. The germline gives CDR1 KGHSH, CDR2 LQKENI. This CDR3 has 17 amino acids. The data derive from a study of OX40 agonist ivuxolimab in advanced cancers. The wider study: Males comprised around four fifths of the group, whose mean age was around 62 years (range 23 to 79). Findings and caveats of the study: Both blood CD4+ and CD8+ T cells showed clonal growth by week 6 at 0.1 to 3.0 mg/kg.

Assay: immunoSEQ multiplex PCR; the TCRdb copy retains only in-frame clones and omits some. The table lists more than 50,000 clones, roughly nine tenths of them singletons, with 10% to 15% in the top ten. The sequencing here drew on CD4+ or CD8+ T cells sorted from blood, taken in a trial of the OX40 agonist ivuxolimab. This sequence originates from an adult with an advanced solid tumor such as melanoma, head and neck, liver or kidney cancer. V usage is TRBV18 and J usage is TRBJ1-3; 9 positions agree with TRBD1. CDR3 sequence reads: CASSPGQGEPSGNTIYF. The CDR3 region has the DNA TGTGCCAGCTCACCGGGACAGGGAGAACCGTCTGGAAACACCATATATTTT. Complete variable domain (other parts from reference TRBV18 and TRBJ1-3): NAGVMQNPRHLVRRRGQEARLRCSPMKGHSHVYWYRQLPEEGLKFMVYLQKENIIDESGMPKERFSAEFPKEGPSILRIQQVVRGDSAAYFCASSPGQGEPSGNTIYFGEGSWLTVV.